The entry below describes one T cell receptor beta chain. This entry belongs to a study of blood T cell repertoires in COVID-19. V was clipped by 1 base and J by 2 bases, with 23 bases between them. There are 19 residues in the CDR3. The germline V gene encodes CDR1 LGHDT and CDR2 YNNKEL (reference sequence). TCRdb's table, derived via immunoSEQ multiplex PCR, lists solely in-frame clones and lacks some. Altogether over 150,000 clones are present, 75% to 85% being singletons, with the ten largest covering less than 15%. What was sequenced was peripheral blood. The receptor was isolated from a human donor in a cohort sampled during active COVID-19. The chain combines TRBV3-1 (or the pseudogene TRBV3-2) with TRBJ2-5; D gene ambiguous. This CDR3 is CASSQGPVQAQILQETQYF. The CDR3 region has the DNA TGTGCCAGCAGCCAAGGACCGGTCCAGGCTCAGATCTTGCAAGAGACCCAGTACTTC.